Described below is a single T cell receptor beta chain sequence and its context. This CDR3 contains 14 residues. The V end lost 2 bases, the J end lost 8 bases, and 15 bases lay between the germline ends. Germline V CDR1 and CDR2: SNHLY, FYNNEI. The data are from a study of T cell changes during pregnancy in multiple sclerosis. Only in-frame clones appear in the TCRdb table, and some are missing; sequencing was by immunoSEQ multiplex PCR. This table has around 70,000 clones, 90% to 95% appearing once. The chain links TRBV2 to TRBJ1-1, with TRBD1 as a possible D gene (5 bases). Sequencing used peripheral blood, obtained after pregnancy. The source is a female donor with multiple sclerosis, enrolled in a pregnancy study. The CDR3 DNA sequence: TGTGCCAGCAGTGAACATCTCAGGGACTCAGAAGCTTTCTTT. Protein: CASSEHLRDSEAFF.